This T cell receptor beta chain originates from a study of shared clonotypes between healthy human individuals. Adult donors, all healthy and HIV-negative, had no recent acute infections or vaccinations. Data came from immunoSEQ multiplex PCR; TCRdb stores just in-frame clones and leaves some out. The data show some 1.4 million clones, 95% to 97% seen once. V shed 3 bases and J 0 bases; nucleotides not matched to a gene: 8. CDR3 length: 17 amino acids. Germline CDR1 reads LNHDA; CDR2 reads SQIVND (reference sequence). Sequencing was carried out using naive CD4+ T cells sorted from blood. Subset noted: CD45RA+ positively selected. This clonotype originated in a young man in good health. V is TRBV19 and J is TRBJ2-1; 7 bases align to TRBD2. DNA for the CDR3: TGTGCCAGTAGTATTGGGTTTCGCGGGAGCTCCTACAATGAGCAGTTCTTC. Encoded protein: CASSIGFRGSSYNEQFF.